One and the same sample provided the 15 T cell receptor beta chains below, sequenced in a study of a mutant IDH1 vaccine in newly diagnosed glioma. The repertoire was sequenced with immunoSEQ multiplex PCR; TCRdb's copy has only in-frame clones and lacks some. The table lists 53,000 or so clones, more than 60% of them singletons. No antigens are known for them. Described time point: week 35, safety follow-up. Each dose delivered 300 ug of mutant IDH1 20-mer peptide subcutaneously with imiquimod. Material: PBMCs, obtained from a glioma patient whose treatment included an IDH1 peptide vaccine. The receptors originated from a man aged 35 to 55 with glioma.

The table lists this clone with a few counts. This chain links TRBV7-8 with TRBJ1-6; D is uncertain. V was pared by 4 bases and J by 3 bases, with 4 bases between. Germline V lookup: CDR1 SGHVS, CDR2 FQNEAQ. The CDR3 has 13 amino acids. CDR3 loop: CASSYIYNSPLHF. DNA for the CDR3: TGTGCCAGCAGCTATATCTATAATTCACCCCTCCACTTT. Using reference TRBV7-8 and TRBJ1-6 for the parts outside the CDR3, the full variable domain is GAGVSQSPRYKVAKRGQDVALRCDPISGHVSLFWYQQALGQGPEFLTYFQNEAQLDKSGLPSDRFFAERPEGSVSTLKIQRTQQEDSAVYLCASSYIYNSPLHFGNGTRLTVT.

DNA of the CDR3: TGTGCCAGCAGCTCTCTCAGGCGCTCCTACAATGAGCAGTTCTTC. It is translated as CASSSLRRSYNEQFF. This chain joins TRBV7-2 and TRBJ2-1; D call uncertain. Trimming stripped 4 bases from V and 0 bases from J, with 10 bases between. The CDR3 has 15 amino acids. Germline V CDR1 and CDR2: SGHTA, FQGNSA.

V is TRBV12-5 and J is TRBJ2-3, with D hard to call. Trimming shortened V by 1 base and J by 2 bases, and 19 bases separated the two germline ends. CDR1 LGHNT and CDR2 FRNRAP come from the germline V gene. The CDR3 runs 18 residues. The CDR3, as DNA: TGTGCTAGTGGTTTGGGTGGGGTTGGCTCCTTTGCCACAGATACGCAGTATTTT. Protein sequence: CASGLGGVGSFATDTQYF. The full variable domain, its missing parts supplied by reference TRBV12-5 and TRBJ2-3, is DARVTQTPRHKVTEMGQEVTMRCQPILGHNTVFWYRQTMMQGLELLAYFRNRAPLDDSGMPKDRFSAEMPDATLATLKIQPSEPRDSAVYFCASGLGGVGSFATDTQYFGPGTRLTVL.

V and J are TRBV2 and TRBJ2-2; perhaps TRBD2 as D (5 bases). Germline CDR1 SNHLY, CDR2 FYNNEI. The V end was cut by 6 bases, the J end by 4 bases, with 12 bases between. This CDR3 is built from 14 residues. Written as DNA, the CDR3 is TGTGCCAGCAGAGCTAGCAAGAGCACCGGGGAGCTGTTTTTT. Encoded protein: CASRASKSTGELFF.

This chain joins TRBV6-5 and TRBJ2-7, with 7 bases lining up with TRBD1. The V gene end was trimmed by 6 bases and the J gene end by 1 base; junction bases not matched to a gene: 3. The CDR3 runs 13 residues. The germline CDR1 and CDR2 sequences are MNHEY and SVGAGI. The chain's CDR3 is CASRWTGSYEQYF. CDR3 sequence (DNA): TGTGCCAGCAGGTGGACAGGTTCCTACGAGCAGTACTTC.

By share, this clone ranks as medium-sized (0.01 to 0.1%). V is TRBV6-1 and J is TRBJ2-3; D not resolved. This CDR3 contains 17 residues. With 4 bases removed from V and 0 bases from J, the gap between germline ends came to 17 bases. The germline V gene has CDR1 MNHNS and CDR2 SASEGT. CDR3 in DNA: TGTGCCAGCAGTGTTGTACAACGCGTTCCTAGCACAGATACGCAGTATTTT. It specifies CASSVVQRVPSTDTQYF.

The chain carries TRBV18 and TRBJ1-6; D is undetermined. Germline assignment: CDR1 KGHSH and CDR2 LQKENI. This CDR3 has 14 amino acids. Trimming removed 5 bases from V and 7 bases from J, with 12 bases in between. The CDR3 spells CASSSGSSNSPLHF. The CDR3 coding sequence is TGTGCCAGCTCATCTGGATCAAGCAATTCACCCCTCCACTTT.

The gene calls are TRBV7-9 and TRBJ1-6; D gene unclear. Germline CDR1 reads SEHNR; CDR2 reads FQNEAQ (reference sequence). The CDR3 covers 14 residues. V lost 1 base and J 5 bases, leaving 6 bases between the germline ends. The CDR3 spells CASSLDGDNSPLHF. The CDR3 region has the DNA TGTGCCAGCAGCTTAGACGGGGATAATTCACCCCTCCACTTT.

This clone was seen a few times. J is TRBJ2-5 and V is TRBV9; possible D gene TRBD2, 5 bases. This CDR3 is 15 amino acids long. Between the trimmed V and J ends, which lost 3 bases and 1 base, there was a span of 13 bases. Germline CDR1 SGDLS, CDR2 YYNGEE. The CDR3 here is CASSAGSVTQETQYF. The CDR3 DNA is TGTGCCAGCAGCGCGGGGTCGGTAACCCAAGAGACCCAGTACTTC.

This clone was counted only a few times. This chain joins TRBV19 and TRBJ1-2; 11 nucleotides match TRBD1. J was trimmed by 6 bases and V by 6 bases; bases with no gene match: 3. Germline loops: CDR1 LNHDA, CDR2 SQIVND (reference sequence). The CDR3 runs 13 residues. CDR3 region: CASRQGQGDGYTF. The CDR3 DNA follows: TGTGCCAGTAGACAGGGACAGGGGGATGGCTACACCTTC.

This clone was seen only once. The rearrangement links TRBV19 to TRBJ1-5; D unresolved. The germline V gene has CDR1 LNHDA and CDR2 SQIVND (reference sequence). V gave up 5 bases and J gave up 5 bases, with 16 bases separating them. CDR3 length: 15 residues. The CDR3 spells CASSASSGPHQPQHF. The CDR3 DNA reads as TGTGCCAGTAGTGCGTCGTCCGGCCCCCATCAGCCCCAGCATTTT. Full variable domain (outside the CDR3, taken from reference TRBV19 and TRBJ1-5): DGGITQSPKYLFRKEGQNVTLSCEQNLNHDAMYWYRQDPGQGLRLIYYSQIVNDFQKGDIAEGYSVSREKKESFPLTVTSAQKNPTAFYLCASSASSGPHQPQHFGDGTRLSIL.

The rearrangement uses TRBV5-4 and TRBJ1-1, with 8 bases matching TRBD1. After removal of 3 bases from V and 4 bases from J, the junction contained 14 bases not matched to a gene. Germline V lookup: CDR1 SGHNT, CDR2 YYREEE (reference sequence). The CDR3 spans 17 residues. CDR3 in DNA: TGTGCCAGCAGCTATCTCACTTCCAGGGGGCAGGCCACTGAAGCTTTCTTT. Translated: CASSYLTSRGQATEAFF.

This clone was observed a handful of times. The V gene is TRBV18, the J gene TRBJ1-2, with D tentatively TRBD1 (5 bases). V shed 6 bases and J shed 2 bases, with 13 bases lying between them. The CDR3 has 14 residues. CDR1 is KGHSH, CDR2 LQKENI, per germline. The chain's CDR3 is CASSRGDSNYGYTF. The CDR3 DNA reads TGTGCCAGCTCCCGAGGCGACAGCAACTATGGCTACACCTTC.

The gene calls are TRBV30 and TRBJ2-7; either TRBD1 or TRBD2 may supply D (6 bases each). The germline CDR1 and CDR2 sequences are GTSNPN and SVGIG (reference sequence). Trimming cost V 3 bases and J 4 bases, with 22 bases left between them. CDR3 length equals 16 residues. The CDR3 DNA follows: TGTGCCTGGAGACCACTGCGCGGGACACACATTTACGAGCAGTACTTC. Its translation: CAWRPLRGTHIYEQYF.

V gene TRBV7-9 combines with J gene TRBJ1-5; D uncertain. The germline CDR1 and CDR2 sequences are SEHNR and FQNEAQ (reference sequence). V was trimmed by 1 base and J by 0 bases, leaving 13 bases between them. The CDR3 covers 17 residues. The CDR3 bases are TGTGCCAGCAGCTTAGTGGGTACCCGAGATAGCAATCAGCCCCAGCATTTT. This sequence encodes CASSLVGTRDSNQPQHF.